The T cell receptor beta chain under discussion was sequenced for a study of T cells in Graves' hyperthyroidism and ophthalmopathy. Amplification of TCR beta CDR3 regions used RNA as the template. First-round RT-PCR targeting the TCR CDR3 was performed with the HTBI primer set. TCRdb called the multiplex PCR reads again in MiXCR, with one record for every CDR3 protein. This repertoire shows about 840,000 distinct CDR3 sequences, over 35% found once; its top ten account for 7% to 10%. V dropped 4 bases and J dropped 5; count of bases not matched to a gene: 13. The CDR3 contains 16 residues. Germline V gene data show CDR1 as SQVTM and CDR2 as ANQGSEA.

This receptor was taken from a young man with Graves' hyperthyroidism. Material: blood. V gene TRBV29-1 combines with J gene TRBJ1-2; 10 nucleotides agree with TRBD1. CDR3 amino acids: CSVGHWDRGSEYGYTF. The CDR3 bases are TGCAGCGTTGGACATTGGGACAGGGGCTCCGAATATGGCTACACCTTC.